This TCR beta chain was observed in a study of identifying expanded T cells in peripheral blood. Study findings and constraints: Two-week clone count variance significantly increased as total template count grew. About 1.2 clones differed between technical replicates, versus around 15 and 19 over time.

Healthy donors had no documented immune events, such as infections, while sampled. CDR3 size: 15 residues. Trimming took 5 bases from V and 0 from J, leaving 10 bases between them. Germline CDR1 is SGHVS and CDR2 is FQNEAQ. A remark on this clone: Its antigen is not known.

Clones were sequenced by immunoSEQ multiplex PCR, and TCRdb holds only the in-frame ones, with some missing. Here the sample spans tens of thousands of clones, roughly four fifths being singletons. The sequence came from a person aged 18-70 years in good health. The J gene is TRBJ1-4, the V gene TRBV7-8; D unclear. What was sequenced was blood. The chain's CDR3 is CASSPLSATNEKLFF. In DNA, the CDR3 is TGTGCCAGCAGCCCGCTCAGTGCAACTAATGAAAAACTGTTTTTT. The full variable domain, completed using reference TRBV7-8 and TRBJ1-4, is GAGVSQSPRYKVAKRGQDVALRCDPISGHVSLFWYQQALGQGPEFLTYFQNEAQLDKSGLPSDRFFAERPEGSVSTLKIQRTQQEDSAVYLCASSPLSATNEKLFFGSGTQLSVL.